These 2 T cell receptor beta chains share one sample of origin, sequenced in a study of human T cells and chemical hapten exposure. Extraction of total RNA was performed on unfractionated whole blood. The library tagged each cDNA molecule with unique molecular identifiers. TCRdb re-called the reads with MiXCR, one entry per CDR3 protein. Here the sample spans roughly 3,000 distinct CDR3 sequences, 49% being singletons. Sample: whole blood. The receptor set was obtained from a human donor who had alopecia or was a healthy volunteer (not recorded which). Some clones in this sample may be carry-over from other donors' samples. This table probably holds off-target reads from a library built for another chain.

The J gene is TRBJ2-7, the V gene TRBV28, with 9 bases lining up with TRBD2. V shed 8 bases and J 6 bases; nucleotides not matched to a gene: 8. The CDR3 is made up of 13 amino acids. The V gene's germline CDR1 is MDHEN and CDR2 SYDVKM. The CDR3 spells CASAQGGRGEQYF. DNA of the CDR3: TGTGCCAGCGCCCAAGGCGGGAGGGGCGAGCAGTACTTC.

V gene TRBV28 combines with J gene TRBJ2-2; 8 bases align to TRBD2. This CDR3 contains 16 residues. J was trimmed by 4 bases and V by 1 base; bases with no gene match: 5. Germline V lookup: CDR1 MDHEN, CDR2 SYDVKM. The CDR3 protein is CASSLFQREPTGELFF. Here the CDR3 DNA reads TGTGCCAGCAGTTTATTCCAGCGGGAGCCCACCGGGGAGCTGTTTTTT.